The 28 T cell receptor beta chains below come from one sample, sequenced in a study of T cell clusters in autoimmune cytopenias. TRB amplification used roughly 250 ng of peripheral blood genomic DNA. Multiplex touch-down PCR amplified TRB using TRB-A and TRB-B pools in one tube. Reprocessing the multiplex PCR reads, TCRdb reports a single entry for every CDR3 protein and omits DNA. The sample is made up of 9,500 or so distinct CDR3 sequences, and the top ten hold about a tenth of it. Sequences were obtained from peripheral blood. These receptor sequences come from a human donor with an autoimmune cytopenia or autoimmune hepatitis (not recorded which).

This clonotype is labeled medium-sized based on frequency. The chain links TRBV6-2 or TRBV6-3 to TRBJ1-5. CDR1 is MNHEY and CDR2 is SVGEGT in the germline V gene. The CDR3 has 13 residues. The CDR3 sequence: CASRVGGNQPQHF.

This clonotype is medium-sized (0.01 to 0.1%) by frequency. V and J are TRBV19 and TRBJ1-5; TCRdb's assignment of TRBD1 cannot be checked, as there is no DNA. Germline loops: CDR1 LNHDA, CDR2 SQIVND (reference sequence). This CDR3 region has 15 residues. The CDR3: CASSADRVSGQPQHF.

This clonotype shows up as medium-sized by frequency. The chain links TRBV6-2 or TRBV6-3 to TRBJ2-5; the D call from TCRdb, TRBD1, cannot be confirmed without DNA. The CDR3 has 14 residues. Germline V lookup: CDR1 MNHEY, CDR2 SVGEGT. CDR3 loop: CASSYYAPRGTQYF.

V and J are TRBV20-1 and TRBJ1-6. CDR3 length equals 14 residues. Germline V gene data show CDR1 as DFQATT and CDR2 as SNEGSKA (reference sequence). The CDR3 loop is CSAKGLFDNSPLHF.

This clonotype ranks as medium-sized in terms of frequency. The chain is built from TRBV6-5 and TRBJ2-6. The germline gives CDR1 MNHEY, CDR2 SVGAGI. The CDR3 is made up of 13 amino acids. CDR3 residues: CASSLSGANVLTF.

The V gene is TRBV6-2 or TRBV6-3, the J gene TRBJ2-4. The CDR3 has 16 amino acids. Germline V gene sequence: CDR1 MNHEY, CDR2 SVGEGT. CDR3 sequence: CASSPASSLAKNIQYF.

Judged by frequency, this clonotype is medium-sized. V and J are TRBV11-1 and TRBJ1-1; TCRdb selects TRBD1, and the lack of DNA leaves this call unchecked. This CDR3 region has 16 residues. CDR1 is SGHAT, CDR2 FQDESV, per germline (reference sequence). The CDR3 loop reads CASSLRGWTANTEAFF. Looking up the rest from reference TRBV11-1 and TRBJ1-1 gives the full variable domain: EAEVAQSPRYKITEKSQAVAFWCDPISGHATLYWYRQILGQGPELLVQFQDESVVDDSQLPKDRFSAERLKGVDSTLKIQPAELGDSAMYLCASSLRGWTANTEAFFGQGTRLTVV.

The gene calls are TRBV5-1 and TRBJ2-1; TCRdb's D gene call, TRBD2, goes unchecked for lack of DNA. This CDR3 has 15 amino acids. Germline assignment: CDR1 SGHRS and CDR2 YFSETQ. The CDR3 reads CASRPLAGGQNEQFF.

V gene TRBV5-6 combines with J gene TRBJ2-7. CDR1 is SGHDT, CDR2 YYEEEE, per germline. The CDR3 sequence is 13 residues long. This CDR3 reads CASSLDRVRGQYF.

The chain uses TRBV14 and TRBJ2-1; absent DNA, TCRdb's TRBD2 call cannot be checked. From germline, CDR1 is SGHDN and CDR2 FVKESK. The CDR3 spans 17 residues. The CDR3: CASSLLAGGPAYNEQFF.

The chain links TRBV6-5 to TRBJ2-7; TCRdb outputs TRBD1, but without DNA this stays unchecked. This CDR3 is built from 15 residues. Germline CDR1 reads MNHEY; CDR2 reads SVGAGI. CDR3 residues: CASSLQQWGGYEQYF.

This clonotype is deemed medium-sized by its frequency. This chain connects TRBV6-1 to TRBJ2-4; no DNA is available, so the TRBD2 call from TCRdb remains unchecked. CDR1 and CDR2 (germline): MNHNS, SASEGT. The CDR3 covers 12 residues. CDR3 sequence reads: CASSGLGNIQYF.

This clonotype registers medium-sized by frequency. V usage is TRBV5-6 and J usage is TRBJ2-1; TCRdb's D call, TRBD2, is unchecked because there is no DNA. CDR1 is SGHDT and CDR2 is YYEEEE in the germline V gene. CDR3 length equals 15 residues. Here the CDR3 reads CASSIIAYPNNEQFF.

This clonotype counts as medium-sized by frequency. The V call is TRBV19, the J call TRBJ2-7; the D call from TCRdb, TRBD1, cannot be confirmed without DNA. Germline lookup yields CDR1 LNHDA and CDR2 SQIVND (reference sequence). The CDR3 length is 16 residues. The CDR3 loop is CASSISGARWGYEQYF.

V usage is TRBV4-3 and J usage is TRBJ1-2; the D call from TCRdb, TRBD1, cannot be confirmed without DNA. Germline V gene data show CDR1 as LGHNA and CDR2 as YSLEER. CDR3 length: 17 residues. The CDR3 here is CASSQRTGGVFDYGYTF.

V and J are TRBV10-3 and TRBJ2-2; the TRBD2 assignment by TCRdb is unverifiable without DNA. Per germline, CDR1 ENHRY and CDR2 SYGVKD. CDR3 length: 17 residues. The CDR3 sequence is CAISEWLAGVNTGELFF.

The V call is TRBV6-5, the J call TRBJ1-3. The CDR3 contains 15 residues. CDR1 is MNHEY and CDR2 is SVGAGI in the germline V gene. The chain's CDR3 is CASSPSQGAGNTIYF.

The chain is built from TRBV14 and TRBJ2-3; there is no DNA to check the TCRdb D call of TRBD2. The length of the CDR3 is 16 residues. Germline loops: CDR1 SGHDN, CDR2 FVKESK. CDR3 sequence: CASSLNLARGADTQYF.

The V call is TRBV19, the J call TRBJ1-5; the TCRdb D gene call, TRBD1, has no DNA to confirm it. Germline V gene lookup returns CDR1 LNHDA and CDR2 SQIVND (reference sequence). There are 17 residues in the CDR3. Here the CDR3 reads CASTEQTGRKSNQPQHF.

CDR3 protein: CASSVGRGLYEQYF. This chain uses TRBV4-3 with TRBJ2-7; with no DNA, the TCRdb D assignment of TRBD1 cannot be verified. This CDR3 comprises 14 residues. Germline assignment: CDR1 LGHNA and CDR2 YSLEER.

Its frequency marks this clonotype as medium-sized. The chain links TRBV19 to TRBJ2-1. The CDR3 runs 16 residues. Germline-derived CDR1 and CDR2 are LNHDA and SQIVND (reference sequence). This CDR3 is CASSSVVVSSYNEQFF.

Frequency places this clonotype as medium-sized (0.01 to 0.1%). The V gene is TRBV11-1, the J gene TRBJ2-2. The CDR3 is 17 amino acids. Germline CDR1 and CDR2: SGHAT and FQDESV (reference sequence). The CDR3 sequence is CASSFAPGTAYTGELFF.

Considering frequency, this clonotype is medium-sized. CDR3 residues: CASSWTVQETQYF. This chain uses TRBV10-2 with TRBJ2-5; TCRdb selects TRBD1, and the lack of DNA leaves this call unchecked. CDR3 length: 13 residues. The germline V gene has CDR1 WSHSY and CDR2 SAAADI.

The chain is built from TRBV18 and TRBJ1-5; TCRdb returns TRBD1, unconfirmable since there is no DNA. Germline V gene lookup returns CDR1 KGHSH and CDR2 LQKENI. This CDR3 is built from 15 residues. CDR3 in amino acids: CASSSDRVGNQPQHF. Together with reference TRBV18 and TRBJ1-5, the CDR3 gives the full variable domain: NAGVMQNPRHLVRRRGQEARLRCSPMKGHSHVYWYRQLPEEGLKFMVYLQKENIIDESGMPKERFSAEFPKEGPSILRIQQVVRGDSAAYFCASSSDRVGNQPQHFGDGTRLSIL.

The chain carries TRBV12-3 or TRBV12-4 and TRBJ2-1; TCRdb names TRBD2, which stays unverified in the absence of DNA. The CDR3 contains 16 residues. CDR3 loop: CASSLANQRGGNEQFF.

This clonotype ranks as medium-sized (0.01 to 0.1%) in terms of frequency. The chain links TRBV7-2 to TRBJ2-3; the D call of TRBD1 rests on TCRdb alone, since no DNA is present to check it. The CDR3 totals 15 residues. CDR1 is SGHTA and CDR2 is FQGNSA in the germline V gene. The CDR3 sequence is CASSLRTGGTDTQYF.

J is TRBJ1-5 and V is TRBV12-3 or TRBV12-4. CDR3 size: 14 residues. The CDR3 sequence is CASSPFLSNQPQHF.

The V and J genes are TRBV4-2 and TRBJ2-7. This CDR3 spans 17 amino acids. Germline loops: CDR1 LGHNA, CDR2 YNFKEQ. CDR3 sequence: CASSQQVSTQGSYEQYF.